The T cell receptor (beta chain) under discussion was sequenced for a study of T cell responses to AZD1222 COVID-19 vaccine. Data came from immunoSEQ multiplex PCR; TCRdb stores just in-frame clones and leaves some out. The sample records 150,000 to 200,000 clones, about 88% being singletons. V lost 4 bases and J lost 3, with 14 bases in between. The CDR3 runs 14 residues. Per the germline V gene, CDR1 is SGHDT and CDR2 is YYEEEE. This material consisted of peripheral blood, taken on day 0 of AZD1222 vaccination. This TCR came from an adult in good health. The chain employs TRBV5-6 and TRBJ2-7; D is uncertain. The CDR3 protein is CASSMPNSDYEQYF. Here the CDR3 DNA reads TGTGCCAGCAGCATGCCCAATTCAGACTACGAGCAGTACTTC.